These T cell receptor beta chains were read from a single sample in a study of tumor and adjacent non-tumor tissue in lung cancer. Each CDR3 protein is one row after TCRdb ran MiXCR on the multiplex PCR reads. The profile covers under 100,000 distinct CDR3 sequences, with roughly 62% appearing a single time and roughly 15% taken by the ten largest. The material sequenced was lung tumor tissue. The receptors originated from a man aged 70 or older with non-small cell lung cancer. Both conserved end residues are part of each CDR3. D genes are given only for firm matches. Clone size is not always given. Where it is, it says once, few, many or a class for expanded clones.

V	D	size	J	DNA	CDR3
TRBV6-1	.	many	TRBJ1-3	TGTGCCAGCACTACTCTGGGGGGAGGTGGAAACACCATATATTTT	CASTTLGGGGNTIYF
TRBV20-1	.	many	TRBJ2-7	TGCAGTGCTGGACCCCCAGAGGGTGGCGAGCAGTACTTC	CSAGPPEGGEQYF
TRBV4-1	TRBD1	many	TRBJ2-7	TGCGCCAGCAAACCTCGTGGGACAGGGGACTACGAGCAGTACTTC	CASKPRGTGDYEQYF
TRBV6-6	TRBD1	many	TRBJ1-1	TGTGCCAGCAGTTACAGGACAGGGGGCCCTGAAGCTTTCTTT	CASSYRTGGPEAFF
TRBV20-1	.	.	TRBJ2-7	TGCAGTGCTAGAGATCTACAGAGGGCCAAGGAGCAGTACTTC	CSARDLQRAKEQYF
TRBV4-2	TRBD2	few	TRBJ2-5	TGTGCCAGCAGCCAAGGGTTGACTAGCGGGGGCAAGACCCAGTACTTC	CASSQGLTSGGKTQYF
TRBV29-1	.	.	TRBJ2-3	TGCAGCGGACGACCTAAGCCGGGGCTAGATACGCAGTATTTT	CSGRPKPGLDTQYF
TRBV29-1	.	many	TRBJ1-1	TGCAGCGCCGGGACTAGTGAAGCTTTCTTT	CSAGTSEAFF
TRBV11-2	TRBD2	many	TRBJ2-3	TGTGCCAGCAGCCGGGGACTAGCGGAATGGACAGATACGCAGTATTTT	CASSRGLAEWTDTQYF
TRBV24-1	.	.	TRBJ2-7	TGTGCCAGCCGCGAGAGGGCCTCTTACGAGCAGTACTTC	CASRERASYEQYF
TRBV11-1	.	once	TRBJ2-7	TGTGCCAGTAGCCCAGGTCGAACTAGGAGCTCCCGCGAGCAGTACTTC	CASSPGRTRSSREQYF
TRBV5-6	.	.	TRBJ2-5	TGTGCCAGTAGCTTCATCGACAGGCCTACAGAGACCCAGTACTTC	CASSFIDRPTETQYF
TRBV10-1	TRBD2	.	TRBJ2-1	TGCGCCAGCAGTTATGGCGGGAGGAAGGGTAAGCAGTTCTTC	CASSYGGRKGKQFF
TRBV7-8	TRBD1	many	TRBJ1-2	TGTGCCAGCAGCTTAGTCGCAGGCAGGGGGGATGGCTACACCTTC	CASSLVAGRGDGYTF
TRBV4-1	TRBD1	once	TRBJ2-7	TGTGCCAGCAGCCAAGAAGGGACAGGGGGCGACGAGCAGTACTTC	CASSQEGTGGDEQYF
TRBV10-3	.	.	TRBJ1-2	TGTGGCATCAGTGAGTCCCTTGCCCATGTCTACACCTTC	CGISESLAHVYTF
TRBV6-5	TRBD1	.	TRBJ2-5	TGTGCCAGCCTCAAGACAGGGGGCAGATATGAGACCCAGTACTTC	CASLKTGGRYETQYF
TRBV4-1	.	.	TRBJ2-2	TGCGCCAACAGCCAGGAGGGATTAGCCGGGGAGCTGTTGTTT	CANSQEGLAGELLF
TRBV6-2/TRBV6-3	.	.	TRBJ2-5	TGTCCCAGCAGTCCCCCGACAATACAGACCCAGTACTTC	CPSSPPTIQTQYF
TRBV11-2	.	.	TRBJ2-3	TGTACCAACAGCCGGCTAAATGCGGATACGCAGTATTTT	CTNSRLNADTQYF
TRBV11-2	.	.	TRBJ2-6	TGTGCCAGCAGCTCCCCGAGTGGAAGTCGGGGCTCTGGGGCCAACGTCCTGACTTTC	CASSSPSGSRGSGANVLTF
TRBV20-1	.	few	TRBJ2-7	TGCAGTGCTAGAGATATATCCTTTTCCTACGAGCAGTGCTTC	CSARDISFSYEQCF
TRBV7-9	.	.	TRBJ2-3	TGTGCCAACAGCCTTCGAGTCTCAGATACGCAGTATTTT	CANSLRVSDTQYF
TRBV12-3/TRBV12-4	.	.	TRBJ2-2	TGTGCCAGCAGTTGGCAGGGGAGGGCCGGGGAGCCGTTTTTC	CASSWQGRAGEPFF
TRBV10-3	.	.	TRBJ1-3	TGTGCCATCAGCGCGATGGGGACTGGGAGCTCTGTAAACACCATATATTTT	CAISAMGTGSSVNTIYF
TRBV4-2	.	.	TRBJ2-2	TGTGCCAGCAGGCAAGCCGCGGCTAGCGTTAAGGGGAGCGGGGAGCTGTTTTTT	CASRQAAASVKGSGELFF
TRBV20-1	.	few	TRBJ1-2	TGCAGTGCTAGAGATCAGTACAGTAGTTCGTATGGCTACACCTTC	CSARDQYSSSYGYTF
TRBV28	.	.	TRBJ2-1	TGTGCCAGCAGCCTAATCAGGAATGAGCAGTTCTTC	CASSLIRNEQFF
TRBV6-2/TRBV6-3	TRBD1	.	TRBJ1-5	TGTGTCAGCAAGGCCGACAGGGTGGGCAATCAGCCCCAGCATTTT	CVSKADRVGNQPQHF
TRBV7-3	.	few	TRBJ2-2	TGTGCCAGCAGCCCCGCCGGGGACACCGGGGAGCTGTTTTTT	CASSPAGDTGELFF
TRBV11-2	.	once	TRBJ2-7	TGTGCAAGCAGCTTAGAATTATCGGCCGCTCGGTACTTC	CASSLELSAARYF
TRBV7-8	.	.	TRBJ1-5	TGTGCCAGCAGCTCGTGTCGGACTGAGTCACGCAACCAGCCCCAGCATTTT	CASSSCRTESRNQPQHF
TRBV11-3	.	.	TRBJ2-2	TGTCCCAACAGCCAACAGGGGAACACCGGGGAGCTGTTTTTT	CPNSQQGNTGELFF
TRBV4-1	.	.	TRBJ1-2	TGCGCCAGCAACCAAGTGGTGGGCTACACCTTT	CASNQVVGYTF
TRBV4-1	.	many	TRBJ1-5	TGCGCCAGCAGCCAACTCTCAGGTAGCAATCAGCCCCAGCATTTT	CASSQLSGSNQPQHF
TRBV4-2	.	many	TRBJ1-5	TGTGCCAGCAGCCCAGGCCTGTCGAATGGGCAGCCCCAGCATTTT	CASSPGLSNGQPQHF
TRBV4-1	TRBD2	.	TRBJ2-1	TGCCCCAGCAGCCAAGATACGAGGGAGGGGTATAATGAGCAGTTATTC	CPSSQDTREGYNEQLF
TRBV20-1	.	.	TRBJ1-2	TGCAGTGCTGGATATGAGGGCAGGGAAATTAGTGGCTACACCTTC	CSAGYEGREISGYTF
TRBV5-1	.	.	TRBJ1-6	TGCGCCAGCAGCTTGGCCGTGGCGGGCAATTCACCCCTCCACTTT	CASSLAVAGNSPLHF
TRBV12-3/TRBV12-4	.	.	TRBJ1-4	TGTGCCAGCAGTCCCACAACCGCAACTAATGAAAAACTGTTTTTT	CASSPTTATNEKLFF
TRBV11-2	.	.	TRBJ2-7	TGTGCTAGTGCCAGTAGCAGGGTGGTCCGCGAGCAGTACTTC	CASASSRVVREQYF
TRBV10-2	.	.	TRBJ2-7	TGCGCCAGCAGTTTACGGAACAAAGAGCAGTACTTC	CASSLRNKEQYF
TRBV11-2	.	.	TRBJ1-3	TGTGCCAGCAGCTTACAGCCTAGTGAAGACACCATATATTTT	CASSLQPSEDTIYF